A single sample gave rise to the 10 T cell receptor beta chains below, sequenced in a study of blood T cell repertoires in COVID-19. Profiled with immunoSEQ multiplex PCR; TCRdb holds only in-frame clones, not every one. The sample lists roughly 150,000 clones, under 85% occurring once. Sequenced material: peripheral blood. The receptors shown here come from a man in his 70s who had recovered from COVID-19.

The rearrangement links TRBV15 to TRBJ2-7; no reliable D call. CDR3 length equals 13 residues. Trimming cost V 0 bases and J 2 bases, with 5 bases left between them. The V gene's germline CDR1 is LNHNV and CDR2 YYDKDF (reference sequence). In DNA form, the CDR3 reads TGTGCCACCAGCAGAGACTCGGCCTACGAGCAGTACTTC. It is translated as CATSRDSAYEQYF.

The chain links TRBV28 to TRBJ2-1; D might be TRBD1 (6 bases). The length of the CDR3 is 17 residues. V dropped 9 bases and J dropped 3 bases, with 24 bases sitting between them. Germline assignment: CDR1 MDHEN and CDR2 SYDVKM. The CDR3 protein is CARGTTFTLGHYNEQFF. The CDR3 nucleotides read TGTGCCAGGGGGACAACTTTCACCCTGGGGCACTACAATGAGCAGTTCTTC.

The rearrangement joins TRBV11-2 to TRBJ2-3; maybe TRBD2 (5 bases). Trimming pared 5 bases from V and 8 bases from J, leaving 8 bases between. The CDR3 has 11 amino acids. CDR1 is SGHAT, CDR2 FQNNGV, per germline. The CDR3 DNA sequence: TGTGCCAGCAGCAGAGGAGGTACGCAGTATTTT. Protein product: CASSRGGTQYF.

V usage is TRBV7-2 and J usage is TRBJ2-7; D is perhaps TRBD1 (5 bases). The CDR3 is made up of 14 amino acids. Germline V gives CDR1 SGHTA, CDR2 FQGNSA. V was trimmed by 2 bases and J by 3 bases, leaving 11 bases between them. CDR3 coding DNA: TGTGCCAGCAGCTTACCGGGCAGGGACTACGAGCAGTACTTC. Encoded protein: CASSLPGRDYEQYF.

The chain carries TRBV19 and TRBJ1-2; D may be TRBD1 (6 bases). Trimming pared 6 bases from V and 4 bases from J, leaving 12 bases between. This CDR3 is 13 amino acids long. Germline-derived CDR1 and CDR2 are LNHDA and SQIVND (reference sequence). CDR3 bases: TGTGCCAGTAGCCAGGGGTGGGTCTATGGCTACACCTTC. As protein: CASSQGWVYGYTF.

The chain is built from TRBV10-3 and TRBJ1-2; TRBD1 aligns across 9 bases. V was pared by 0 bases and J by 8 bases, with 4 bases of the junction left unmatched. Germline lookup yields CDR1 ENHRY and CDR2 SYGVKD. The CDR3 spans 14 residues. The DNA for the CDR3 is TGTGCCATCAGTGAGTCGACAGGGGGTATGGGCTACACCTTC. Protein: CAISESTGGMGYTF.

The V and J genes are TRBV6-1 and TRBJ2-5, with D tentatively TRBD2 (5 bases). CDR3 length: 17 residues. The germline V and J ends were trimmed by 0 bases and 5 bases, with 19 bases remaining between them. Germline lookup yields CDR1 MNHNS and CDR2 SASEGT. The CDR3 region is CASSEARAAGTSETQYF. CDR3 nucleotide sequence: TGTGCCAGCAGTGAAGCCCGGGCCGCGGGTACCTCGGAGACCCAGTACTTC.

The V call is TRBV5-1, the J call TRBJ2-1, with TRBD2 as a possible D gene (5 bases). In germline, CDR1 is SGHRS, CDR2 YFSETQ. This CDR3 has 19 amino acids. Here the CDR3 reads CATRGLSPDPQTSYNEQFF. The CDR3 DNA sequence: TGCGCTACCAGAGGGTTGTCGCCCGACCCTCAAACCTCCTACAATGAGCAGTTCTTC.

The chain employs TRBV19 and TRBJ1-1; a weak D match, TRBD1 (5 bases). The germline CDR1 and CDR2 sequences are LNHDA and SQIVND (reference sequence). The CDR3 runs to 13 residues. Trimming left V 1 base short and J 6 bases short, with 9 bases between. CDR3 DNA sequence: TGTGCCAGTAGTATAGTCGGGGGGGCTGAAGCTTTCTTT. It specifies CASSIVGGAEAFF.

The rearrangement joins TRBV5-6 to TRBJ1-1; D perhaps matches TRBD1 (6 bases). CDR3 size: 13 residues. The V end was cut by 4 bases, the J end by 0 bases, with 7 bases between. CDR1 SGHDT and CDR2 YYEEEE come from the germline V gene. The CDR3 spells CASSGQLNTEAFF. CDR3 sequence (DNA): TGTGCCAGCAGCGGACAGCTGAACACTGAAGCTTTCTTT.